This TCR beta chain was captured in a study of T cells in Graves' hyperthyroidism and ophthalmopathy. About the research overall: Peripheral blood was obtained at initial diagnosis, preceding any treatment.

On this clonotype itself: Its antigen is unknown.

Study-wide points: Most clonotypes that expanded in the thyroid above 0.001 also showed up in blood.

Every diagnosis used clinical symptoms, serum thyroxine and TRAb, thyroid ultrasound and orbital computed tomography. This sample holds PBMCs from approximately 9 ml fresh peripheral blood. RNA transcripts were the template for amplifying TCR beta CDR3 regions. First-round RT-PCR targeting the TCR CDR3 was performed with the HTBI primer set. TCRdb re-analysed the multiplex PCR reads in MiXCR, keeping a single row per CDR3 protein. The sample yields about 500,000 distinct CDR3 sequences, 17% seen once. Germline CDR1 reads SGHTA; CDR2 reads FQGNSA. The junction had 14 bases not matched to a gene; V was cut back by 5 bases and J by 8 bases. The CDR3 consists of 16 residues.

The TCR originated in a woman aged 18-30 years with Graves' ophthalmopathy. The chain couples TRBV7-2 to TRBJ2-1; 8 nucleotides line up with TRBD2. What was sequenced was blood. The CDR3 is CASSPTGASGLYEQFF. The CDR3 coding sequence is TGTGCCAGCAGCCCCACCGGGGCTAGCGGGTTGTATGAGCAGTTCTTC.